This is a list of T cell receptor beta chains from one sample in a study of shared clonotypes between healthy human individuals. Some clones are missing from TCRdb's copy, which holds only in-frame ones; the method was immunoSEQ multiplex PCR. The sample contains approximately 1,500,000 clones, around 97% of which appear only once. Material: naive CD4+ T cells sorted from blood. The receptors were gathered from a man aged 30 to 39 in good health. Both conserved end residues are part of each CDR3. Each record gives: D gene, CDR3 length, V gene, clone size, J gene, CDR3 protein, CDR3 DNA. A D gene is named only where the DNA matches it firmly. The listing skips clone size in some rows; elsewhere it reads once, few, many or a size class.

>TRBD2|15|TRBV19|-|TRBJ2-7
CASSTGLASSYEQYF
TGTGCCAGTAGTACGGGACTAGCAAGCTCCTACGAGCAGTACTTC
>-|13|TRBV14|once|TRBJ1-1
CASSRTGNTEAFF
TGTGCCAGCAGCCGGACTGGGAACACTGAAGCTTTCTTT
>-|16|TRBV19|-|TRBJ1-2
CASRSDGGNFPYGYTF
TGTGCCAGTAGGTCCGACGGGGGGAACTTTCCATATGGCTACACCTTC
>-|15|TRBV7-7|-|TRBJ2-3
CASSPGGGLSDTQYF
TGTGCTAGCAGCCCCGGAGGAGGGCTCAGCGATACGCAGTATTTT
>-|16|TRBV25-1|-|TRBJ2-1
CASSESGRGDYNEQFF
TGTGCCAGCAGTGAATCCGGTCGCGGAGATTACAATGAGCAGTTCTTC
>-|15|TRBV19|-|TRBJ1-4
CASSPTGGRDEKLFF
TGTGCCAGTAGCCCTACCGGGGGGCGCGATGAAAAACTGTTTTTT
>-|15|TRBV19|-|TRBJ1-1
CASSISYRMNTEAFF
TGTGCCAGTAGTATTTCGTACAGAATGAACACTGAAGCTTTCTTT
>TRBD1|14|TRBV28|once|TRBJ2-7
CASSSRQGLNEQYF
TGTGCCAGCAGTTCGCGACAGGGATTAAACGAGCAGTACTTC
>-|11|TRBV29-1|-|TRBJ2-3
CSVRGTDTQYF
TGCAGCGTTAGGGGAACAGATACGCAGTATTTT
>-|12|TRBV5-6|-|TRBJ2-1
CASSLGGIEQFF
TGTGCCAGCAGCTTAGGGGGGATTGAGCAGTTCTTC
>-|12|TRBV10-2|-|TRBJ2-7
CASSDRDYEQYF
TGCGCCAGCAGTGACAGAGACTACGAGCAGTACTTC
>-|15|TRBV7-2|-|TRBJ2-2
CASSLGRAVTGELFF
TGTGCCAGCAGCTTAGGGAGGGCGGTAACCGGGGAGCTGTTTTTT
>TRBD2|16|TRBV28|-|TRBJ2-1
CASSWVSGRDYNEQFF
TGTGCCAGCAGTTGGGTTAGCGGGAGGGATTACAATGAGCAGTTCTTC
>TRBD2|18|TRBV5-4|-|TRBJ2-7
CASSLAGLAGAPRHEQYF
TGTGCCAGCAGCTTGGCCGGACTAGCGGGAGCCCCCAGGCACGAGCAGTACTTC
>TRBD2|16|TRBV27|-|TRBJ2-4
CASSSREALGGSIQYF
TGTGCCAGCAGTTCTCGGGAGGCCCTTGGGGGAAGCATTCAGTACTTC
>-|14|TRBV25-1|-|TRBJ2-1
CASMGLARVDEQFF
TGTGCCAGCATGGGTCTAGCTAGAGTCGATGAGCAGTTCTTC
>-|14|TRBV2|-|TRBJ2-3
CASTMGPGTDTQYF
TGTGCCAGCACCATGGGACCCGGCACAGATACGCAGTATTTT